This TCR beta chain was obtained from a study of cytomegalovirus exposure and HLA in healthy donors. Primers for the PCR totalled 60 Vbeta and 13 Jbeta. The protocol was immunoSEQ multiplex PCR, while the TCRdb copy is restricted to in-frame clones and leaves out a portion. The sample includes about 120,000 clones, less than 80% seen only once; the top ten take around a tenth. General study results and limits: The authors listed 164 TCR beta chains as cytomegalovirus-associated. Follow-up analysis later connected one missense variant in DCLRE1C with trimming of TCR beta V- and J-genes.

Looked up from germline, CDR1 is MGHRA and CDR2 is YSYEKL. V lost 4 bases and J 6 bases, leaving 17 bases between the germline ends. The CDR3 consists of 15 residues. On this clone: No antigen is known for it.

The gene calls are TRBV4-1 and TRBJ2-3, with a possible D match to TRBD2 (7 bases). The receptor was derived from a woman aged 50 to 60 in good health and CMV-seropositive. Material: PBMCs. CDR3 region: CASSRRPEGGDTQYF. The CDR3 DNA reads TGCGCCAGCAGCCGACGGCCGGAGGGGGGGGATACGCAGTATTTT.